The 5 T cell receptor beta chains below come from one sample, sequenced in a study of blood T cell repertoires in COVID-19. Data came from immunoSEQ multiplex PCR; TCRdb stores just in-frame clones and leaves some out. The sample carries 250,000 or so clones, about 83% recorded once. The sample taken for sequencing was peripheral blood. These receptors originate from a man over 45 with acute or convalescent COVID-19.

CDR3 DNA sequence: TGTGCCAGCAGCCCCGAAGGCGGGAGGGCCTACGAGCAGTACTTC. As protein: CASSPEGGRAYEQYF. This sequence joins TRBV3-1 (or the pseudogene TRBV3-2) and TRBJ2-7; 9 bases are shared with TRBD2. The junction had 6 bases not matched to a gene; V was cut back by 4 bases and J by 2 bases. The germline V gene has CDR1 LGHDT and CDR2 YNNKEL (reference sequence). The CDR3 is 15 residues long.

The chain recombines TRBV13 with TRBJ2-1; weak D call: TRBD2 (5 bases). Trimming took off 4 bases at V and 0 bases at J, with 16 bases between the two ends. The CDR3 is 17 amino acids. Germline V gene lookup returns CDR1 PRHDT and CDR2 FYEKMQ (reference sequence). The CDR3: CASSSIVSASSYNEQFF. Here the CDR3 DNA reads TGTGCCAGCAGCTCAATCGTTAGCGCAAGCTCCTACAATGAGCAGTTCTTC.

The V gene is TRBV29-1, the J gene TRBJ1-1, with 8 bases that match TRBD1. This CDR3 has 14 residues. Losses at the gene ends were 5 bases for V and 4 bases for J; bases not matched to a gene: 9. Germline loops: CDR1 SQVTM, CDR2 ANQGSEA. The CDR3 region is CSVTYQGARTEAFF. CDR3 bases: TGCAGCGTTACCTACCAGGGGGCGCGCACTGAAGCTTTCTTT.

This sequence joins TRBV18 and TRBJ2-1; TRBD2 matches at 9 bases. V lost 2 bases to trimming and J lost 6 bases; unmatched junction nucleotides: 8. Germline assignment: CDR1 KGHSH and CDR2 LQKENI. The length of the CDR3 is 16 residues. The CDR3 region has the DNA TGTGCCAGCTCACCAAATCCCAGCGGGAGGAGCAATGAGCAGTTCTTC. Residues: CASSPNPSGRSNEQFF. The full variable domain, rest sourced from reference TRBV18 and TRBJ2-1, is NAGVMQNPRHLVRRRGQEARLRCSPMKGHSHVYWYRQLPEEGLKFMVYLQKENIIDESGMPKERFSAEFPKEGPSILRIQQVVRGDSAAYFCASSPNPSGRSNEQFFGPGTRLTVL.

V and J are TRBV5-6 and TRBJ2-1; perhaps TRBD2 as D (5 bases). Germline CDR1 SGHDT, CDR2 YYEEEE. The CDR3 has 14 residues. Trimming cost V 5 bases and J 6 bases, with 15 bases left between them. The CDR3 spells CASRLLVGINEQFF. For the CDR3, the DNA is TGTGCCAGCAGGTTACTAGTGGGAATCAATGAGCAGTTCTTC.